A selection of T cell receptor beta chains follows, all from one sample in a study of blood T cell repertoires in COVID-19. Some clones are missing from TCRdb's copy, which holds only in-frame ones; the method was immunoSEQ multiplex PCR. The sample consists of 200,000 to 300,000 clones, about four fifths of them appearing once. The specimen sequenced was PBMCs or T cells enriched from blood (not recorded which). The receptors were sampled from a woman aged 40 to 50 who had been exposed to COVID-19. Each CDR3 is given with its conserved first and last residue. The D gene is left open where the match is weak. The size of a clone is reported for some rows only, either as once, few or many, or as a class for expanded clones.

CDR3 protein	CDR3 DNA	clone size	V gene	J gene	D gene
CASSQIPTGEGEQFF	TGCGCCAGCAGCCAAATCCCTACAGGGGAAGGTGAGCAGTTCTTC	.	TRBV4-3	TRBJ2-1	TRBD1
CASSSGQFEQYF	TGTGCCAGCAGTTCAGGACAGTTCGAGCAGTACTTC	.	TRBV28	TRBJ2-7	.
CASSQGQLIAGYTF	TGTGCCAGCAGCCAAGGACAGCTTATTGCCGGCTACACCTTC	.	TRBV11-2	TRBJ1-2	.
CASSLFRLLNTEAFF	TGTGCCAGCAGCTTGTTCAGGCTCCTGAACACTGAAGCTTTCTTT	.	TRBV5-8	TRBJ1-1	.
CASSQSHQGADGGELFF	TGCGCCAGCAGTCAATCGCATCAGGGGGCGGATGGCGGGGAGCTGTTTTTT	.	TRBV23-1	TRBJ2-2	TRBD1
CASSIHTRGQGWGAFF	TGTGCCAGTAGTATCCACACGCGAGGACAGGGATGGGGAGCTTTCTTT	.	TRBV19	TRBJ1-1	TRBD1
CASSTPGQGSNQPQHF	TGTGCCAGTAGTACCCCGGGACAGGGGTCCAATCAGCCCCAGCATTTT	.	TRBV19	TRBJ1-5	TRBD1
CASSLGGQILNTEAFF	TGTGCCAGCAGCTTGGGGGGACAGATATTGAACACTGAAGCTTTCTTT	.	TRBV5-4	TRBJ1-1	TRBD1
CASRGPGGPMNTEAFF	TGTGCCAGCAGGGGACCCGGGGGACCTATGAACACTGAAGCTTTCTTT	.	TRBV5-4	TRBJ1-1	.
CASSPLSGAGVEQYF	TGCGCCAGCAGCCCCCTCTCCGGAGCGGGGGTTGAGCAGTACTTC	.	TRBV5-1	TRBJ2-7	TRBD2
CASSMTSGADTQYF	TGTGCCAGTAGTATGACTAGTGGGGCGGATACGCAGTATTTT	.	TRBV19	TRBJ2-3	.
CASKQGPSYNEQFF	TGTGCCAGCAAACAGGGGCCTTCCTACAATGAGCAGTTCTTC	.	TRBV7-8	TRBJ2-1	TRBD1
CASRLRDSFNQPQHF	TGTGCCAGCAGGCTCCGGGACAGTTTCAATCAGCCCCAGCATTTT	once	TRBV2	TRBJ1-5	TRBD1
CARSPRDRGLRAFF	TGTGCCAGAAGCCCGCGGGACAGGGGGCTTCGTGCTTTCTTT	.	TRBV5-3	TRBJ1-1	TRBD1
CASSLLAQGARNSPLHF	TGTGCCAGCAGCTTGTTGGCACAGGGGGCGCGTAATTCACCCCTCCACTTT	.	TRBV5-8	TRBJ1-6	TRBD1
CASSDTQHSNQPQHF	TGTGCCAGCAGTGACACACAGCATAGCAATCAGCCCCAGCATTTT	.	TRBV6-1	TRBJ1-5	.
CASSSARYNQPQHF	TGTGCCAGCAGTTCGGCGCGGTACAATCAGCCCCAGCATTTT	.	TRBV28	TRBJ1-5	.
CASSVQVTSGANVLTF	TGTGCCAGCAGCGTACAGGTGACCTCTGGGGCCAACGTCCTGACTTTC	few	TRBV7-2	TRBJ2-6	.
CASSPQGTENQPQHF	TGTGCCAGCAGCCCACAGGGGACTGAGAATCAGCCCCAGCATTTT	few	TRBV28	TRBJ1-5	TRBD1